The rows below give T cell receptor beta chains drawn from one sample of a study of HIV-infected patients and healthy controls. TCRdb reprocessed the 5' RACE reads via MiXCR and lists one record per CDR3 protein. In the table there are roughly 9,300 distinct CDR3 sequences, 10% of which are singletons. Sequencing was performed on blood, taken before antiretroviral therapy. These receptors originate from an adult with HIV infection. Each CDR3 is given with its conserved first and last residue. The D gene is left open where the match is weak. The listing skips clone size in some rows; elsewhere it reads once, few, many or a size class.

d_gene,v_gene,abundance,j_gene,CDR3nt,CDR3aa
.,TRBV3-2,many,TRBJ2-1,TGTGCCAGCAGCCAGGTGTGGACAGTAACTCTAGGACTAGCGGGAGAGCATGAGCAGTTCTTC,CASSQVWTVTLGLAGEHEQFF
.,TRBV9,.,TRBJ2-1,TGTGCCAGCAGCGTTTCCGGGGGGCGAAATAATGAGCAGTTCTTC,CASSVSGGRNNEQFF
TRBD1,TRBV29-1,many,TRBJ2-7,TGCAGCGTTGAAGTTGACAGGGAACCACTATACGAGCAGTACTTC,CSVEVDREPLYEQYF
TRBD2,TRBV18,many,TRBJ2-2,TGTGCCAGCTCACCACCGAGGACTAGTCCCGGGGAGCTGTTTTTT,CASSPPRTSPGELFF
TRBD1,TRBV28,many,TRBJ2-7,TGTGCCAGCAGTTTAATCGGGACAGGCGGGTTCTACGAGCAGTACTTC,CASSLIGTGGFYEQYF
.,TRBV7-2,many,TRBJ2-5,TGTGCCAGCAGCTTTACCGGGGGAGAAGAGACCCAGTACTTC,CASSFTGGEETQYF
.,TRBV29-1,many,TRBJ2-7,TGCAGCGTTGCGTCGGGGGCCTACGAGCAGTACTTC,CSVASGAYEQYF
TRBD1,TRBV6-5,.,TRBJ2-5,TGTGCCAGCATTCAATCTACCGGGACAGAAGAGACCCAGTACTTC,CASIQSTGTEETQYF
TRBD1,TRBV7-2,many,TRBJ1-3,TGTGCCAGCAGCTGGGCAGGGCAGGGGGACGGAAACACCATATATTTT,CASSWAGQGDGNTIYF
.,TRBV11-3,many,TRBJ2-1,TGTGCCAGCAGCTTAGGCCCTTCGAATGAGCAGTTCTTC,CASSLGPSNEQFF
.,TRBV28,many,TRBJ1-5,TGTGCCAGCAGTCTGGGCAATCAGCCCCAGCATTTT,CASSLGNQPQHF
.,TRBV7-9,many,TRBJ1-1,TGTGCCAGCAGCTTTATGACAGAGAACACTGAAGCTTTCTTT,CASSFMTENTEAFF
.,TRBV7-8,many,TRBJ2-3,TGTGCCAGCAGCTTAGTCGGGGTTAGCACAGATACGCAGTATTTT,CASSLVGVSTDTQYF
TRBD1,TRBV4-3,many,TRBJ2-7,TGCGCCAGCAGCCGGGGACAGGGAGGGTCCTACGAGCAGTACTTC,CASSRGQGGSYEQYF
.,TRBV7-9,many,TRBJ2-3,TGTGCCAGCAGCTTATCCGAACTCACAGATACGCAGTATTTT,CASSLSELTDTQYF
TRBD2,TRBV19,many,TRBJ2-3,TGTGCCAGTACTCACTCGGCCTCGGCGGGGGGGCGCTTCGGCACAGATACGCAGTATTTT,CASTHSASAGGRFGTDTQYF
TRBD2,TRBV29-1,many,TRBJ2-1,TGCAGCGTTGAGACTAGCCTGTCCAATGAGCAGTTCTTC,CSVETSLSNEQFF
.,TRBV20-1,medium-sized,TRBJ2-2,TGCAGTGCTAGAGATCGGGCCTTAACCAAAATCACCGGGGAGCTGTTTTTT,CSARDRALTKITGELFF
TRBD2,TRBV20-1,once,TRBJ2-4,TGCAGTGCGACCCCTAGCGGGACGACCTCCAAAAACATTCAGTACTTC,CSATPSGTTSKNIQYF
.,TRBV7-9,medium-sized,TRBJ2-5,TGTGCCAGCAGCTGGAATGGGGGGAGTCAAGAGACCCAGTACTTC,CASSWNGGSQETQYF
.,TRBV12-3/TRBV12-4,many,TRBJ2-5,TGTGCCAGCAGCCTAGACAGCCAAGAGACCCAGTACTTC,CASSLDSQETQYF
TRBD1,TRBV12-3/TRBV12-4,many,TRBJ2-5,TGTGCCAGCGGCAGGGGGCGCCTGTACCAAGAGACCCAGTACTTC,CASGRGRLYQETQYF
.,TRBV20-1,many,TRBJ2-7,TGCAGTGCTAACCGGGACGGGCCGAACTACGAGCAGTACTTC,CSANRDGPNYEQYF
TRBD2,TRBV12-3/TRBV12-4,many,TRBJ2-5,TGTGCCAGCAGGGGTCCCCCTCTCGGTGCTAGCGGGGGGCAAGAGACCCAGTACTTC,CASRGPPLGASGGQETQYF
.,TRBV29-1,.,TRBJ1-5,TGCAGCGTTGAAGGGGGGATCAATCAGCCCCAGCATTTT,CSVEGGINQPQHF
TRBD2,TRBV2,many,TRBJ2-5,TGTGCCAGCAGTCCGACATGGACTAGCGGGGGCCAAGAGACCCAGTACTTC,CASSPTWTSGGQETQYF
.,TRBV7-9,.,TRBJ1-3,TGTGCCAGCAGTCACCCCGGGACACCGAAATCCTACTCTGGAAACACCATATATTTT,CASSHPGTPKSYSGNTIYF
.,TRBV7-2,many,TRBJ2-6,TGTGCCGGCCTGCGGATCTCTGGGGCCAACGTCCTGACTTTC,CAGLRISGANVLTF
TRBD2,TRBV7-2,.,TRBJ2-2,TGTGCCAGCAGCTTAACTAGCGGGGTAGACGGGGAGCTGTTTTTT,CASSLTSGVDGELFF
.,TRBV5-1,many,TRBJ1-6,TGCGCCAGCAGCTTGGCCGGGGCACCCCTCCACTTT,CASSLAGAPLHF
.,TRBV20-1,medium-sized,TRBJ1-1,TGCAGTGCTAGAGATTACAGGGCACTCAACACTGAAGCTTTCTTT,CSARDYRALNTEAFF
.,TRBV5-1,few,TRBJ2-7,TGCGCCAGCAGCCAAAGACAGGGAGGCTACGAGCAGTACTTC,CASSQRQGGYEQYF
.,TRBV11-2,few,TRBJ2-1,TGTGCCAGCCGTCTGGCGGGAAACAATGAGCAGTTCTTC,CASRLAGNNEQFF
.,TRBV7-6,.,TRBJ2-3,TGTGCCAGCACCCTAGGACCCGCTAGGAGCACAGATACGCAGTATTTT,CASTLGPARSTDTQYF
.,TRBV7-9,many,TRBJ1-5,TGTGCCAGCAGCTTAGCGCCCAATCAGCCCCAGCATTTT,CASSLAPNQPQHF
TRBD2,TRBV20-1,many,TRBJ2-3,TGCAGTGCTACCGCGGTCCTAGCGGGGTCAGATACGCAGTATTTT,CSATAVLAGSDTQYF
.,TRBV6-6,many,TRBJ2-4,TGTGCCAGCAGTTACTCTATTGGGGGGCGCCTAGCCAAAAACATTCAGTACTTC,CASSYSIGGRLAKNIQYF
.,TRBV7-2,.,TRBJ1-1,TGTGCCAGCAGCTTATCCCCTTTGCGGCAGCTGAACACTGAAGCTTTCTTT,CASSLSPLRQLNTEAFF
.,TRBV5-1,.,TRBJ2-5,TGCGCCAGCAGCTCTCGGTCCACAGGTAGCTGGGACCAAGAGACCCAGTACTTC,CASSSRSTGSWDQETQYF
.,TRBV12-3/TRBV12-4,many,TRBJ1-5,TGTGCCAGCAGTTTATTAGGCGACAATCAGCCCCAGCATTTT,CASSLLGDNQPQHF
TRBD1,TRBV15,few,TRBJ1-5,TGTGCCACCAGCAGAGGAAACAGGGGGCTCGGGCAGCCCCAGCATTTT,CATSRGNRGLGQPQHF
.,TRBV10-2,many,TRBJ2-1,TGCGCCAGCAACACCCAGGGCTACAATGAGCAGTTCTTC,CASNTQGYNEQFF
TRBD2,TRBV5-1,many,TRBJ2-5,TGCGCCAGCAGCTTGGAGGTCCTAGCGGGAGATACCCAGTACTTC,CASSLEVLAGDTQYF
.,TRBV2,many,TRBJ2-7,TGTGCCAGCAGTGATTCCCTCGGCGAGCAGTACTTC,CASSDSLGEQYF
TRBD1,TRBV5-1,.,TRBJ2-7,TGCGCCAGCAGCCCGGGTACAGGGGAAGCCCGGAACGAGCAGTACTTC,CASSPGTGEARNEQYF
.,TRBV11-1,medium-sized,TRBJ1-1,TGTGCCAGCAGTTTTCAGGGTGTCACTGAAGCTTTCTTT,CASSFQGVTEAFF
.,TRBV2,many,TRBJ2-3,TGTGCCAGCAGTGAAATCGGGCGATTCACAGATACGCAGTATTTT,CASSEIGRFTDTQYF
.,TRBV5-4,many,TRBJ2-3,TGTGCCAGCAGCTTGTCTGCAGGGGACTGGGATACGCAGTATTTT,CASSLSAGDWDTQYF
TRBD1,TRBV4-1,many,TRBJ1-3,TGCGCCAGCACTGCGTCGGGACAGGGGATAGGAAACACCATATATTTT,CASTASGQGIGNTIYF
TRBD1,TRBV2,.,TRBJ2-7,TGTGCCAGCAGCGGACAGGCAACCGACGAGCAGTACTTC,CASSGQATDEQYF
TRBD2,TRBV6-2/TRBV6-3,medium-sized,TRBJ2-1,TGTGCCAGCTCACCGGGACTAGCGGGATCCAATGAGCAGTTCTTC,CASSPGLAGSNEQFF
.,TRBV11-2,many,TRBJ2-3,TGTGCCAGCAGCAACCTGGGTTTGACGCAGTATTTT,CASSNLGLTQYF
TRBD2,TRBV7-9,many,TRBJ2-2,TGTGCCAGCAGCCTCCCCTTAGGACTAGCGGGACACTCGAACACCGGGGAGCTGTTTTTT,CASSLPLGLAGHSNTGELFF
.,TRBV7-2,.,TRBJ2-7,TGTGCCAGCAGCTTAGACTTACCCGCATCCGAGCAGTACTTC,CASSLDLPASEQYF
TRBD1,TRBV10-3,few,TRBJ1-2,TGTGCCATCACCCAACAAACCGGGACAGGCAACTATGGCTACACCTTC,CAITQQTGTGNYGYTF
.,TRBV4-3,many,TRBJ1-1,TGCGCCAGCAGCCCGAACAGGGATTCGAACACTGAAGCTTTCTTT,CASSPNRDSNTEAFF